The TCR beta chain described here comes from a study of blood T cells in healthy people across ages (dated by TCRdb to 2013 to 2016). Notes on the research overall: In model experiments, template switching captured roughly one uniquely barcoded TCR beta cDNA molecule for every two T cells. Age-related changes in TCR beta repertoire diversity were measured in the study by deep sequencing normalized with unique cDNA molecular identifiers. Donors were grouped into four age groups: young (average approximately 15 years), middle-aged (around 39), aged (over 55) and long-lived (approximately 82). To avoid experimental bias, donors of different ages were randomly spread across the sequencing lanes. Two additional independent replicas of 1 million unique cDNA reads from the same blood draw were analyzed for two donors (one aged 18 to 29 and one aged 80 or older). General findings and caveats noted by the study authors: The percentage of naive T cells measured by flow cytometry correlated strongly with observed TCR beta diversity. As age increased, observed TCR beta diversity per million T cells dropped in a roughly linear way, and a significant reduction was already evident by age around 41. Conclusive comparison of naive and antigen-experienced compartments was prevented by the profiling of bulk unsorted PBMCs. Because the CMV infection status of the donors was unknown, age-related changes in expanded clonotypes may potentially have been confounded. Total diversity estimates from one million sequenced T cells were considered lower bounds and underestimates. Compared with the aged group, the long-lived group had more naive CD4+ T cells, fewer expanded clones and increased TCR diversity, suggesting age selection.

Comments on this clonotype: Its antigen is currently not known. The input lacks base qualities; no much larger clone sits a single base away.

The CDR3 runs 17 amino acids, cysteine and phenylalanine included. Only the CDR3 part of the read is kept: 51 bases, read in frame from the first base. As encoded in the germline V gene, CDR1 is SGHTA while CDR2 is FQGTGA. Trimming takes 3 bases from V and 8 bases from J, and the germline ends sit 20 bases apart. The library relied on 5' RACE. Reads for this sample came from an Illumina HiSeq 2500. The second PCR ran for about 6 to 12 cycles and used a J-beta primer mix along with a sample-barcoded 5' primer. A unique molecular identifier was introduced onto each TCR beta cDNA molecule by a template-switch 5' adaptor carrying 12 random nucleotides. Each sample yielded at least 2.5 million CDR3-containing paired-end reads. All of the RNA was converted into first-strand cDNA using the Mint cDNA synthesis kit, with a TRBC-specific oligonucleotide serving as the primer. All cDNA was treated with uracil-DNA glycosylase and then went through a first 18-cycle PCR with the universal primers M1SS and BC2_uni_R. The study's own analysis went as follows. Normalization of each sample was performed by random selection of 1 million high-quality reads, each carrying a distinct molecular identifier. Instead of being binned into consensus sequences, reads that shared molecular identifiers were thrown out. MiTCR, run with a Q25 quality threshold and the strictest error-elimination algorithm, handled CDR3 identification, clonotype clustering and error correction. Lower-bound total TCR beta diversity was estimated with a nonparametric unseen species model using Euler transformation. TCRdb itself trimmed the public reads at Q25 with fastp, ran MiXCR and retained productive beta chains. Rows matching on CDR3 protein sequence are summarized as one entry with the most common DNA and genes. The V and J calls reflect TCRdb's pipeline rather than the authors' work. This sample is represented by approximately 800,000 distinct CDR3 sequences; about 42% of them were singletons. The ten largest clonotypes hold 15% to 20% of the sample.

The roughly 39 donors, aged 6 to 90 years, were systemically healthy Caucasian individuals from Russia. Each donor gave approximately 9.4 milliliters of peripheral blood, drawn into EDTA-treated Vacutainer tubes. Ficoll-Paque density-gradient centrifugation was used to isolate PBMCs, with at least 7 million per sample. Trizol reagent was used to extract total RNA from PBMCs, with at least 5.5 micrograms per sample. Naive CD45RAhigh/CD27high T cell percentages were measured by flow cytometry on a PBMC aliquot from every donor. The TCR sequence derives from a man aged 80 or over in good health. Sequenced sample: blood. The chain joins TRBV7-3 to TRBJ1-6; a weak D assignment points to TRBD1 (6 bases agree). The sequenced DNA: TGTGCCAGCAGCTTCCTACTCGACAGGTCGATCGATTCACCCCTCCACTTT. Translation gives CASSFLLDRSIDSPLHF.